The following is a T cell receptor beta chain sequence with its context. Seattle-derived patients entered the study during active infection and were followed longitudinally. This specimen comes from a study of blood T cell repertoires in COVID-19. Study summary: Samples representing acute and convalescent COVID-19 were sourced from the United States, Italy and Spain.

The CDR3 is made up of 14 amino acids. The germline gives CDR1 SGHRS, CDR2 YFSETQ. The ends were cut back, 0 bases at V and 7 bases at J, with 8 bases in the middle. Methods used by the authors: The authors estimated nucleated cell counts from reference gene primer amplification. The assay was immunoSEQ multiplex PCR, and TCRdb's table has in-frame clones only and misses some. V and J calls and clone size are given by that table; D and trimming were obtained from the DNA. There are a few hundred thousand clones in the sample; approximately 89% occur only once, and approximately 10% lies in the top ten.

The clonotype originates from a woman aged 70 to 79 with COVID-19, enrolled during active disease. The sequenced sample consisted of peripheral blood. J is TRBJ1-6 and V is TRBV5-1; D is possibly TRBD1 (6 bases). CDR3 sequence (DNA): TGCGCCAGCAGCTTGGGACAGGAGAATTCACCCCTCCACTTT. Amino acids: CASSLGQENSPLHF. Using reference TRBV5-1 and TRBJ1-6 for the parts outside the CDR3, the full variable domain is KAGVTQTPRYLIKTRGQQVTLSCSPISGHRSVSWYQQTPGQGLQFLFEYFSETQRNKGNFPGRFSGRQFSNSRSEMNVSTLELGDSALYLCASSLGQENSPLHFGNGTRLTVT.